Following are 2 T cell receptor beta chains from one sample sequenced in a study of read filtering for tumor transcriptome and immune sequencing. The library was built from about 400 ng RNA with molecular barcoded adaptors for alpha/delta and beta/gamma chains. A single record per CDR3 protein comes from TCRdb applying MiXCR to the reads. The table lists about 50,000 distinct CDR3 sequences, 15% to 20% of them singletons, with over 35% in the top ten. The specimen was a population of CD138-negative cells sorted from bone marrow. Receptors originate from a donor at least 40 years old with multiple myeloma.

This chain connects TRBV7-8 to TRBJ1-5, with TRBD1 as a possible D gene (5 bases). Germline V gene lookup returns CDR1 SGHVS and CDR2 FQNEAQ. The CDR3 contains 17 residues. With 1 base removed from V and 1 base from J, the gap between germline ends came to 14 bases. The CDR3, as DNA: TGTGCCAGCAGCTTAGGGAGAGACAGATTGAGCAATCAGCCCCAGCATTTT. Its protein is CASSLGRDRLSNQPQHF.

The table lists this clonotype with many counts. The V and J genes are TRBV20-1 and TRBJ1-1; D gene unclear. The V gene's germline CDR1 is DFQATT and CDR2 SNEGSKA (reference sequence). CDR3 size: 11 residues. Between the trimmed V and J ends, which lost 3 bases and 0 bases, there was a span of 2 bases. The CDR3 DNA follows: TGCAGTGCTAGTCTGAACACTGAAGCTTTCTTT. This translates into CSASLNTEAFF.